This TCR beta chain was documented in a study of glioma-infiltrating T cells after dendritic cell vaccination. The time point here: after dendritic cell vaccination, including at tumor progression/relapse. The primer mix had 60 V beta and 13 J beta primers. Generated by immunoSEQ multiplex PCR, the TCRdb table keeps only in-frame clones and is missing some. The table records 50,000 to 60,000 clones, approximately 80% of them present only once. V gave up 3 bases and J gave up 8 bases, with 14 bases separating them. Germline loops: CDR1 LGHNA, CDR2 YNFKEQ. CDR3 length: 15 amino acids. Source: blood, taken after dendritic cell vaccination. This rearrangement joins TRBV4-2 to TRBJ1-6; D is possibly TRBD1 (5 bases). The clonotype originates from a human donor with glioblastoma. CDR3: CASSQITTDYSPLHF. The CDR3 nucleotides are TGTGCCAGCAGCCAGATCACGACAGACTATTCACCCCTCCACTTT.